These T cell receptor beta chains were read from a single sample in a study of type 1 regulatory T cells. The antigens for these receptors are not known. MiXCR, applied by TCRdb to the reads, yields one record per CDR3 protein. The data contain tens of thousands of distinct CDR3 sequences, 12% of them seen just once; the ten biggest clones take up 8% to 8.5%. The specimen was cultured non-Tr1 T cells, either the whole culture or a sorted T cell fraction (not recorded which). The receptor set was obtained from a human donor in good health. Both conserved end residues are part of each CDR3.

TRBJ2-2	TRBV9	CASSVGLFAGVQTGELFF
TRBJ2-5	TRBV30	CAWSVGRVSQETQYF
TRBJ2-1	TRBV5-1	CASSLRSTGAYNEQFF
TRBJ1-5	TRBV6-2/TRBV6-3	CASSYPGGGQPQHF
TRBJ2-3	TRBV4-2	CASSQVGVSGGEDTQYF
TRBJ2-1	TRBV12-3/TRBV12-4	CSSSFGRVDEQFF
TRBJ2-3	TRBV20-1	CSARGPLDTQYF
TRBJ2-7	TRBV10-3	CAISGGTSGRATYEQYF
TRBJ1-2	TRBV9	CASSVGGRANYGYTF
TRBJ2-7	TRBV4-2	CASSREIPSLAGGYEQYF
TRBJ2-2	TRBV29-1	CSVVSHRRANTGELFF
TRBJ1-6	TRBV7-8	CASSLAVSPLHF
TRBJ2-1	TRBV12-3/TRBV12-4	CASTLTEDEQFF
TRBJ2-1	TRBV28	CASSLIATGKSRASSLTYNEQFF
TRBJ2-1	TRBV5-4	CASSLARLGNEQFF
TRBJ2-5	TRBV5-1	CASTGTSVETQYF
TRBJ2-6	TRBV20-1	CSASSHTRAAGANVLTF
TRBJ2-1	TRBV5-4	CASSQTGTPLNEQFF
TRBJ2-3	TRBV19	CASMISTRGDTQYF
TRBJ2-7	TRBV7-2	CASSSYIGEQYF
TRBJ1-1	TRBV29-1	CSVDSAGTEAFF
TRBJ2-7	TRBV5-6	CASSLAVVADVLYEQYF
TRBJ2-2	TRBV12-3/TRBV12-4	CASSLAQGLAGSGELFF
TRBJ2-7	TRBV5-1	CASSFGTGAHEQYF
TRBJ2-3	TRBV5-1	CASSPGGYGDTQYF
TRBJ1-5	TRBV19	CASSRQGGNQPQHF
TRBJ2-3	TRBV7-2	CASSRDRGGTDTQYF
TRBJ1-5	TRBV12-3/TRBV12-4	CASSLRPGDQPQHF
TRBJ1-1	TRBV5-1	CASSLEGNTEAFF
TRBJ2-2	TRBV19	CASSPAGGVAGELFF
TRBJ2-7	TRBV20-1	CSAKDRVYEQYF
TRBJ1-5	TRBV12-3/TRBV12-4	CASSFRGIGNQPQHF
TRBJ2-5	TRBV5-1	CASSLTLAERVETQYF
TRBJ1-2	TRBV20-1	CSGHAATGYGYTF
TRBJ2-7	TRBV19	CASSREGGYEQYF
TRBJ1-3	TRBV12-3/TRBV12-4	CASSPQSGGTGNTIYF
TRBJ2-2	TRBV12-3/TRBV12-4	CASSLRQTAGELFF
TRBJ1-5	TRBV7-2	CASSLFGTSNQPQHF